This T cell receptor (beta chain) was retrieved from a study of early T cells in non-severe SARS-CoV-2 infection. Study-wide background: The input, bulk RNA from unsorted whole blood, was sequenced, and chains were unpaired. General study points: VDJdb matching, biased toward anti-spike CD8 responses, missed private and CD4 specificities.

The germline V gene encodes CDR1 LNHDA and CDR2 SQIVND (reference sequence). Trimming pared 4 bases from V and 1 base from J, leaving 7 bases between. The CDR3 consists of 13 residues. Worth noting for this clonotype: Its antigen is not identified.

Individual cDNA molecules each received unique molecular identifiers attached to them. One entry per CDR3 protein results from TCRdb running MiXCR on the 5' RACE reads. This table has 25,000 to 40,000 distinct CDR3 sequences, less than 7% appearing once. The sample was whole blood. The chain employs TRBV19 and TRBJ2-5; D ambiguous. This TCR was sampled from an adult who was a healthcare worker with PCR-confirmed SARS-CoV-2 infection or an uninfected control (not recorded which). The CDR3 loop reads CASSNGFQETQYF. The CDR3 bases are TGTGCCAGTAGTAACGGATTCCAAGAGACCCAGTACTTC.